Listed below are T cell receptor beta chains from one sample, sequenced in a study of shared clonotypes between healthy human individuals. Assay: immunoSEQ multiplex PCR; the TCRdb copy retains only in-frame clones and omits some. The sample lists over 2 million clones; roughly 95% were seen once. What was sequenced was naive CD4+ T cells sorted from blood. These receptors all come from a man younger than 35 in good health. The CDR3 runs from the conserved cysteine through the conserved F or W. Some rows mark clone size as missing; the rest say once, few, many or name a class of expanded clone.

cdr3_aa	j_call	clone_size	v_call
CASSPETGGSGNTIYF	TRBJ1-3	.	TRBV18
CASSGTQTPYEQYF	TRBJ2-7	.	TRBV10-1
CASSQSGRGTDTQYF	TRBJ2-3	.	TRBV4-1
CASSKRMNYGYTF	TRBJ1-2	.	TRBV6-5
CASSQDWSLRPGNTIYF	TRBJ1-3	.	TRBV4-1
CASSSRTGQVNYGYTF	TRBJ1-2	.	TRBV7-9
CAISENYTGELFF	TRBJ2-2	once	TRBV10-3
CAISGGQATYNEQFF	TRBJ2-1	.	TRBV10-3
CASSVTGTEQYF	TRBJ2-7	.	TRBV11-2
CASSYGGAGEQYF	TRBJ2-7	.	TRBV6-5
CASSQGQGSNTQYF	TRBJ2-3	once	TRBV4-1
CASRSGNTIYF	TRBJ1-3	.	TRBV9
CASSSRVTQAKNIQYF	TRBJ2-4	.	TRBV11-3
CASSLLPLNTGELFF	TRBJ2-2	.	TRBV11-2
CASSLAGGQPQHF	TRBJ1-5	.	TRBV7-2
CASSQRTSGGAGTQYF	TRBJ2-3	.	TRBV14
CASSPPGGTISGELFF	TRBJ2-2	.	TRBV25-1
CATSRDGIDYGYTF	TRBJ1-2	.	TRBV15
CASSPQPGYPCGCRKKLFF	TRBJ1-4	.	TRBV23-1
CASSWGGGYTF	TRBJ1-2	.	TRBV28
CASSLAPGERTDTQYF	TRBJ2-3	.	TRBV5-1
CAIKRDFTDTQYF	TRBJ2-3	once	TRBV10-3
CASRLSSYNSPLHF	TRBJ1-6	.	TRBV28
CASRGTDPYEQYF	TRBJ2-7	.	TRBV7-2
CASSPGSVMNTEAFF	TRBJ1-1	.	TRBV6-5
CASSVGTSGSQETQYF	TRBJ2-5	.	TRBV9
CASSQDLARGNTEAFF	TRBJ1-1	once	TRBV4-1
CASSQGQGKDSGANVLTF	TRBJ2-6	.	TRBV28
CASSYSRGGRNTEAFF	TRBJ1-1	.	TRBV6-5
CASRDRGYEQYF	TRBJ2-7	.	TRBV6-5
CASSLESDNEAFF	TRBJ1-1	.	TRBV11-3
CATSREVRQGADEQYF	TRBJ2-7	.	TRBV15
CAWGPAGPYEQYF	TRBJ2-7	once	TRBV30
CASSAGQGGELFF	TRBJ2-2	.	TRBV7-2
CAWSKGVNNSPLHF	TRBJ1-6	.	TRBV30